This TCR beta chain was identified in a study of OX40 agonist ivuxolimab in advanced cancers. Turning to the study itself: The study treated patients with ivuxolimab, an agonistic anti-OX40 (CD134) antibody. Intravenous ivuxolimab at 0.01 to 10 mg/kg was given to patients every 2 weeks.

Measured with immunoSEQ multiplex PCR; TCRdb has only the in-frame clones, and not every one. Of some 46,000 clones listed, approximately 86% were seen once; the top ten hold about 35%. V trimming: 5 bases; J trimming: 3 bases; junction bases outside the gene matches: 7. The CDR3 is 15 amino acids. Germline V gene data show CDR1 as SGHVS and CDR2 as FQNEAQ. This specimen consisted of CD4+ or CD8+ T cells sorted from blood, obtained in a trial of the OX40 agonist ivuxolimab. The chain joins TRBV7-8 to TRBJ1-3, with TRBD1 matching 7 bases. The receptor's source is an adult with an advanced solid tumor such as melanoma, head and neck, liver or kidney cancer. CDR3 in DNA: TGTGCCAGCAGCCTCGACAGGGCAGGTGGAAACACCATATATTTT. Its translation is CASSLDRAGGNTIYF.